The clone carrying this TCR beta chain was observed many times. Its matching antigen is unknown. The data derive from a study of T-cell reconstitution after alpha-beta-depleted transplantation in children. Overall study findings and caveats: T-cell numbers and diversity one year post-transplant derived largely from freshly generated T cells.

Germline V gene lookup returns CDR1 MDHEN and CDR2 SYDVKM. CDR3 size: 15 residues. V was clipped by 1 base and J by 2 bases, with 11 bases between them. The TCRbeta library incorporated unique molecular identifiers. TCRdb reprocessed the PCR reads with MiXCR, giving one entry per CDR3 protein. The table shows around 580,000 distinct CDR3 sequences, with about 23% occurring only once. The V and J genes are TRBV28 and TRBJ2-5; D not certain. This clonotype was sampled from a boy in the first two years of life who had a stem cell transplant for acute myeloid leukemia, so the T cells may come from the graft donor. Sequenced material: PBMCs, mostly from graft donor cells, taken 360 days after TCRalphabeta/CD19-depleted stem cell transplant. The CDR3 here is CASSLSSFRQETQYF. The CDR3 coding sequence is TGTGCCAGCAGTTTATCATCGTTTCGGCAAGAGACCCAGTACTTC.